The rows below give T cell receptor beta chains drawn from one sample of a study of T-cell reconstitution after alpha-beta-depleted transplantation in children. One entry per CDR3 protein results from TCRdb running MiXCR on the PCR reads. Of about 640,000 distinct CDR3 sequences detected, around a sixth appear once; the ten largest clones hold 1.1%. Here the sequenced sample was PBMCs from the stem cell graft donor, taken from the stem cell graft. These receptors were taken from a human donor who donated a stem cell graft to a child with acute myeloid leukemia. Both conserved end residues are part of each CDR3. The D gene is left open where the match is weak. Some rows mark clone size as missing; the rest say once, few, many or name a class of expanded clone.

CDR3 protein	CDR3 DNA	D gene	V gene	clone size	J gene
CSATPRGQPQHF	TGCAGTGCTACCCCCCGAGGTCAGCCCCAGCATTTT	-	TRBV20-1	few	TRBJ1-5
CSARGAGGPSAGELFF	TGCAGTGCTAGGGGGGCGGGGGGGCCTTCCGCCGGGGAGCTGTTTTTT	TRBD2	TRBV20-1	few	TRBJ2-2
CSVEDQQGAKGEAFF	TGCAGCGTTGAAGATCAACAGGGGGCAAAAGGTGAAGCTTTCTTT	TRBD1	TRBV29-1	few	TRBJ1-1
CASSGQGNYNEQFF	TGTGCCAGCTCAGGACAGGGTAACTACAATGAGCAGTTCTTC	TRBD1	TRBV28	-	TRBJ2-1
CASRVRADEKLFF	TGTGCCAGCAGGGTCCGGGCAGATGAAAAACTGTTTTTT	-	TRBV6-1	many	TRBJ1-4
CASSFGTSSVSEQYF	TGTGCCAGCAGCTTCGGGACTAGCTCGGTCAGCGAGCAGTACTTC	TRBD2	TRBV7-2	-	TRBJ2-7
CASSPEGQGKTEAFF	TGTGCCAGCAGCCCCGAGGGACAGGGGAAAACTGAAGCTTTCTTT	TRBD1	TRBV9	few	TRBJ1-1
CASSQEGLAGGRSSYEQYF	TGCGCCAGCAGCCAAGAGGGGCTAGCGGGGGGCCGCAGCTCCTACGAGCAGTACTTC	TRBD2	TRBV4-1	-	TRBJ2-7
CASSSIRSGANVLTF	TGTGCCAGCAGTTCCATCCGGTCTGGGGCCAACGTCCTGACTTTC	-	TRBV12-3/TRBV12-4	many	TRBJ2-6
CATSRDRTQLNEKLFF	TGTGCCACCAGCAGAGATCGGACACAGCTTAATGAAAAACTGTTTTTT	-	TRBV15	few	TRBJ1-4
CATSGRRGAGSSYNEEFF	TGTGCCACCAGTGGTCGGCGGGGGGCTGGAAGCTCCTACAATGAGGAGTTCTTC	TRBD2	TRBV24-1	-	TRBJ2-1
CASSQEGNYGYTF	TGTGCCAGCAGCCAGGAGGGGAACTATGGCTACACCTTC	-	TRBV13	few	TRBJ1-2
CASSLARSDVLTF	TGTGCCAGCAGCTTAGCCCGGTCGGACGTCCTGACTTTC	-	TRBV7-2	-	TRBJ2-6
CASSYEGYTGELFF	TGTGCCAGCAGTTACGAAGGGTACACCGGGGAGCTGTTTTTT	-	TRBV6-5	few	TRBJ2-2
CASSLVVGIAGANVLTF	TGTGCCAGCAGCTTAGTCGTGGGGATCGCTGGGGCCAACGTCCTGACTTTC	-	TRBV11-2	once	TRBJ2-6
CAISESSQGARACEQYF	TGTGCCATCAGTGAGTCGTCACAGGGGGCGCGGGCCTGCGAGCAGTACTTC	TRBD1	TRBV10-3	-	TRBJ2-7
CASSLEPGGNTIYF	TGTGCCAGCAGCTTAGAGCCAGGGGGAAACACCATATATTTT	-	TRBV7-2	-	TRBJ1-3
CASSPSRGEAYNEQFF	TGTGCCAGCTCACCTTCAAGGGGCGAAGCCTACAATGAGCAGTTCTTC	-	TRBV18	-	TRBJ2-1